This section outlines one T cell receptor beta chain sequence together with its context. This clonotype showed up just a few times. It has no known antigen specificity. One base away there is no much larger clone; base qualities are not given. Library creation used 5' RACE. Instrument used: NextSeq 500. To allow correction of PCR and sequencing errors, the TCR library protocol tagged every TCR cDNA molecule with a unique molecular identifier. The authors' pipeline ran thus. Decombinator tools were used for TCR identification, UMI-based error correction and CDR3 extraction. TCRs above a frequency of 2 per 1,000, corresponding to the top 1% of the tumor frequency distribution, were defined as expanded. Renyi diversity was calculated using the R vegan package after each repertoire was subsampled 100 times to 5,000 TCRs. CDR3 similarity networks were constructed using string-kernel similarity of amino acid triplets, with links drawn between CDR3s whose pairwise similarity was above 0.82. The public reads were quality trimmed at Q25 with fastp and then assembled into clones with MiXCR by TCRdb, keeping productive beta chains. Rows matching on CDR3 protein sequence are summarized as one entry with the most common DNA and genes. The V and J calls and clone size come from TCRdb's table, not from the authors' own analysis. The sample yields 45,000 to 50,000 distinct CDR3 sequences; about 12% were counted once. The top ten clones comprise roughly a third of the sample.

The sample's time point label, decoded: blood at routine non-recurrence follow-up after resection. Whole RNA extracted from tumor and nontumor lung tissue, or from cryopreserved PBMC samples, was used for TCR sequencing without cell sorting. Patients were selected for TCR sequencing only if sufficient RNA was available from at least two tumor regions. From its cysteine to its phenylalanine, the CDR3 spans 16 amino acids. Of the read, only the CDR3 DNA is kept; its 48 bases are in frame from base 1. CDR1 and CDR2, looked up from the germline V gene, are KGHDR and SFDVKD. V loses 4 bases at its end and J loses 4 bases; junction bases beyond the gene matches: 11. The entry originates in a study of spatial heterogeneity in lung cancer (dated by TCRdb to the late 2010s). For context, the study as a whole: Donors were some 70 patients with early-stage, untreated non-small cell lung cancer from the lung TRACERx cohort. Beta-chain transcripts were consistently detected in greater numbers than alpha-chain transcripts, which likely reflected higher beta-chain transcript abundance. The study quantitatively compared TCR alpha and beta repertoires across multiple tumor regions, matched nontumor lung and blood in non-small cell lung cancer. TCR repertoire features were related to nonsynonymous mutation counts determined by whole-exome sequencing of tumor tissue. At surgery, both alpha and beta chains were TCR-sequenced in 200 to 250 tumor regions, fewer than 65 matched nontumor lung samples and a few dozen PBMC samples. Follow-up PBMC samples were sequenced whenever available, and the median time to follow-up was around two years after resection. In the raw uncorrected reads, each unique combination of TCR and UMI appeared on average more than ten times.

Summary of the overall study and its limitations: Additional single-cell paired TCR alpha and beta sequencing was considered necessary to confirm, at a functional level, the hypothesis that regional TCRs recognize regional mutations. Only roughly 15 patients were included in the comparisons of baseline and follow-up blood repertoires. Ubiquitous expanded tumor TCRs were found in blood more often at tumor resection than at routine follow-up.

The material was PBMCs, obtained at follow-up. This chain joins TRBV24-1 to TRBJ1-2; 7 middle bases align to TRBD1. This receptor was taken from a male donor with early-stage non-small cell lung cancer. The DNA reads TGTGCCACCAGTGACTCGAAGACAGGGAGCGCCTATGGCTACACCTTC. Its coded protein is CATSDSKTGSAYGYTF.